Given below is one TCR beta chain in context. Its matching antigen is unknown. The junction does not match germline at one end; this may be a read error. Profiled with immunoSEQ multiplex PCR; TCRdb holds only in-frame clones, not every one. This repertoire shows roughly 68,000 clones, 70% to 75% found once; its top ten account for roughly 1.5%. This record belongs to a study of vaccination effects on CD4 cells after COVID-19. Before sequencing, viral peptide pools were used by the ViraFEST assay to expand antigen-specific CD4+ T cells. Once cultured for more than nine days, the cells underwent separation to obtain CD4+ T cells. As their vaccination, participants received two doses of either BNT162b2 or mRNA-1273. Specimen: CD4+ T cells from PBMCs cultured with HCoV-229E spike peptides, collected after COVID-19 vaccination. The source is a human donor who received a COVID-19 vaccine.

The CDR3 here is CASSGTGTSEKLFF. The CDR3 DNA sequence: TGTGCCAGTAGTGGCACAGGGACTAGTGAAAAACTGTTTTTT. V gene TRBV19 combines with J gene TRBJ1-4; D perhaps matches TRBD1 (6 bases). The V gene's germline CDR1 is LNHDA and CDR2 SQIVND (reference sequence). The CDR3 runs to 14 residues.